Detailed here is one T cell receptor beta chain. The antigen is unknown. The sample comes from a study of identical twins. Study-level findings and limits: Abundant beta clonotypes from cord blood had fewer insertions, unlike memory repertoires, which showed none. In monozygotic twins, models underestimated the sharing of out-of-frame TCR alpha.

TCRdb recomputed calls from the 5' RACE reads with MiXCR, one row per CDR3 protein. The sample lists about 490,000 distinct CDR3 sequences, 15% seen once, with more than 0.4% in the top ten. The J segment lost 4 bases and the V segment lost 6 bases, leaving 7 bases of the junction unmatched. CDR1 SQVTM and CDR2 ANQGSEA come from the germline V gene. This CDR3 is built from 13 residues. The data were also submitted as part of a second study, on yellow fever vaccine responses in identical twins.

Sequenced: CD4+ T cells sorted from blood. This chain joins TRBV29-1 and TRBJ2-7; TRBD2 agrees at 9 bases. The sequence was obtained from a woman younger than 30 in good health. CDR3: CSVPLAGSYEQYF. In nucleotides, the CDR3 is TGCAGCGTCCCTCTAGCGGGATCTTACGAGCAGTACTTC.